Included here is one T cell receptor beta chain sequence, with context. The TCR libraries each used total RNA (about 4,000 ng per library). TCRdb reprocessed the 5' RACE reads, keeping one entry per CDR3 protein, no DNA. This repertoire includes about 450,000 distinct CDR3 sequences. The data belong to a study of monozygotic twins with inflammatory bowel disease. Germline V gene data show CDR1 as LNHNV and CDR2 as YYDKDF (reference sequence). CDR3 size: 13 residues. Sequences were obtained from blood. The sequence was collected from a human donor with ulcerative colitis or Crohn's disease, or a healthy co-twin of an affected twin (not recorded which). This chain joins TRBV15 and TRBJ1-1. The CDR3 region is CATSRDGYREAFF.